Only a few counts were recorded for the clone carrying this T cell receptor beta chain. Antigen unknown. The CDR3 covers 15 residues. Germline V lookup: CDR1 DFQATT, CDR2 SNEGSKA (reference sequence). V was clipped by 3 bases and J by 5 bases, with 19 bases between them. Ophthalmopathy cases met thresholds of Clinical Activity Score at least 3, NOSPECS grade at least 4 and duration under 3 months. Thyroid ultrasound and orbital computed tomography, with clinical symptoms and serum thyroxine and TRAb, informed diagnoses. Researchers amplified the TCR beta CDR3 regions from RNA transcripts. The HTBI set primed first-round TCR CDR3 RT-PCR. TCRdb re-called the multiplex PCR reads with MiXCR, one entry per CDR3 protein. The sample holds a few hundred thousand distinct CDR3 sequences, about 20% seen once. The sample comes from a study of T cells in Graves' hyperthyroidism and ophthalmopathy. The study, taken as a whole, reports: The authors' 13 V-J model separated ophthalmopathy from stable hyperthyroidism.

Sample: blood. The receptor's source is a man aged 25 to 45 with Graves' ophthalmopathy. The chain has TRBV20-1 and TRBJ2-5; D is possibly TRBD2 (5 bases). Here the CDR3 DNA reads TGCAGTGCTAGTAAAGGATGGGGAGCGTGGGAGACCCAGTACTTC. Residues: CSASKGWGAWETQYF.